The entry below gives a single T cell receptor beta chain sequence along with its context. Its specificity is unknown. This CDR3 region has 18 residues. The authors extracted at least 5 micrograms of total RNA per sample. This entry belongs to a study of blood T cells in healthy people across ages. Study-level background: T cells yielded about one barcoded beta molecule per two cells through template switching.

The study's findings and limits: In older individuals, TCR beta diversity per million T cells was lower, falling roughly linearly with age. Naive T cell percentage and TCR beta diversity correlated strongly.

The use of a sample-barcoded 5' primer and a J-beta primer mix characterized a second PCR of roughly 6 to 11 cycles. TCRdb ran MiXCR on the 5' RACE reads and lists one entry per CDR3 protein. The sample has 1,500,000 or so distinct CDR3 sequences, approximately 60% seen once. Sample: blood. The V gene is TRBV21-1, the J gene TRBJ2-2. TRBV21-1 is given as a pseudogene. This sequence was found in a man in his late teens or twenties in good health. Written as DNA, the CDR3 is TGTGCCAGCAGCTTTCGTTATTCGCGAAACGCGAACACCGGGGAGCTGTTTTTT. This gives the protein CASSFRYSRNANTGELFF.